These T cell receptor beta chains were read from a single sample in a study of T cells in Graves' hyperthyroidism and ophthalmopathy. TCRdb itself ran the multiplex PCR reads through MiXCR, one entry per CDR3 protein. The sample records more than 500,000 distinct CDR3 sequences, roughly 16% being singletons. Material for sequencing was blood. Receptor source: a woman in her 30s with Graves' ophthalmopathy. Both conserved end residues are part of each CDR3. The D gene is left open where the match is weak. The size of a clone is reported for some rows only, either as once, few or many, or as a class for expanded clones.

len,j_gene,v_gene,abundance,d_gene,CDR3nt,CDR3aa
13,TRBJ2-1,TRBV6-4,-,-,TGTGCCAGCAGTGACTCGTTAGGCAATGAGCAGTTCTTC,CASSDSLGNEQFF
16,TRBJ2-1,TRBV20-1,many,-,TGCAGTGCTAGAGATGGCGGGACAGTCTCCTACAATGAGCAGTTCTTC,CSARDGGTVSYNEQFF
14,TRBJ1-4,TRBV11-2,many,-,TGTGCCAGCAGCTTTTTGTACAGGGATGAAAAACTGTTTTTT,CASSFLYRDEKLFF
15,TRBJ2-1,TRBV5-1,many,TRBD2,TGCGCCAGCAGCTTGGAGGCTAGCGGGAGGAACGAGCAGTTCTTC,CASSLEASGRNEQFF
16,TRBJ1-1,TRBV7-9,many,-,TGTGCCAGCAGCTTCCGGGACGGGAGGGCGAACACTGAAGCTTTCTTT,CASSFRDGRANTEAFF
16,TRBJ1-4,TRBV7-2,-,TRBD1,TGTGCCAGCAGCGATCGGACAGGTCGATGGGGGTGGGAACTGTTTTTT,CASSDRTGRWGWELFF
16,TRBJ1-1,TRBV9,few,-,TGTGCCAGCAGCGTAGCTTCAGGGAACCAGGGGACTGAAGCTTTCTTT,CASSVASGNQGTEAFF
17,TRBJ2-7,TRBV7-9,-,TRBD2,TGTGCCAGCAGCTTGGGACTAGCGGGATCTTCTTCCTACGAGCAGTACTTC,CASSLGLAGSSSYEQYF
15,TRBJ2-1,TRBV27,many,TRBD1,TGTGCCAGCAGTTTATCGTCCGCGGACAGGGCCGTGAAGTTCTTC,CASSLSSADRAVKFF
12,TRBJ2-2,TRBV3-1,many,-,TGTGCCAGCAGCCAAGAAGGAGGGGAGCTGTTTTTT,CASSQEGGELFF
17,TRBJ2-1,TRBV7-2,few,TRBD2,TGTGCCAGCAGTGGGGCGGGAGTAAGGACCCCCGGGGTTGAGCAGTTCTTC,CASSGAGVRTPGVEQFF
15,TRBJ2-1,TRBV20-1,many,-,TGCAGTGCTAGAGAGGAGCTAGTGTTCGTCAATGAGCAGTTCTTC,CSAREELVFVNEQFF
13,TRBJ2-4,TRBV7-2,many,-,TGTGCCAGCAGCTTAGCCCACCCGAACATTCAGTACTTC,CASSLAHPNIQYF
13,TRBJ2-7,TRBV6-1,many,-,TGTGCCACTGGGTGGGGTAACTCCTACGAGCAGTACTTC,CATGWGNSYEQYF
15,TRBJ2-3,TRBV7-3,many,TRBD2,TGTGCCAGCAGCGCAATAGCGGGAGGGTTCAATACGCAGTATTTT,CASSAIAGGFNTQYF
14,TRBJ2-3,TRBV30,-,-,TGTGCCGCCCAACAGGGTCGGGGTCCAGATACGCAGTATTTT,CAAQQGRGPDTQYF
15,TRBJ2-3,TRBV5-5,many,TRBD2,TGTGCCAGCAGCCAGGGACTAGCGGGAGGAGATACGCAGTATTTT,CASSQGLAGGDTQYF